The source of this T cell receptor beta chain is a study of shared clonotypes between healthy human individuals. The study, taken as a whole, reports: Across subsets, estimated richness was generally greater for naive than for memory populations. Collection of samples was limited to blood; tissue repertoires likely differ.

Free of recent acute infections or vaccinations, the donors were healthy HIV-negative adults. Sequencing was performed with immunoSEQ multiplex PCR; in TCRdb, only in-frame clones are kept and a portion is missing. The sample lists a few hundred thousand clones, 96% occurring once. To note about this clone: The antigen remains unidentified.

The CDR3 totals 14 residues. CDR1 MDHEN and CDR2 SYDVKM come from the germline V gene. V shed 5 bases, J shed 6 bases, and the junction held 8 bases outside the gene matches. This TCR derives from a man aged 30 to 45 in good health. Sequencing was performed on memory CD8+ T cells sorted from blood. Documented subset: CD45RO+ cells pooled with CCR7-negative TemRA cells. The rearrangement uses TRBV28 and TRBJ1-2; 8 nucleotides agree with TRBD1. This CDR3 is CASSPDRALHGYTF. The CDR3 nucleotides are TGTGCCAGCAGTCCGGACAGGGCCTTACATGGCTACACCTTC.